This T cell receptor beta chain was documented in a study of response to subunit inactivated influenza vaccine (dated by TCRdb to about 2018). Turning to the overall study: The study used deep quantitative T cell receptor repertoire profiling to track responses to a trivalent subunit inactivated influenza vaccine. Broader findings and caveats from the paper: It was suggested by the authors that each seasonal influenza vaccination may recruit only a limited number of new T cells.

Reading from cysteine to phenylalanine, the CDR3 counts 14 amino acids. Only CDR3 DNA remains: 42 bases, in frame from the first base. For CDR1 and CDR2, the germline V gene lists SGHTA and FQGNSA. Deletion took 4 bases off V and 5 bases off J, with a span of 14 bases between the germline ends. Library method: RT-PCR. Sequenced using an Illumina HiSeq 2500. TCRdb took the public reads, trimmed them with fastp at Q25, ran MiXCR for clone calling and kept in-frame beta chains. Records with the same CDR3 protein are collapsed into one entry carrying the most frequent genes and DNA. The sample table shows about 540,000 distinct CDR3 sequences, and around 25% are seen once. The top ten constitute about 3% of the sample. Comment on this clonotype: Its antigen is still unknown. Base qualities were left out, and no much larger clone turns up one base away.

The same sample was also used in a study of T cells expressing NK-cell markers. As that second study puts it: TCR beta cDNA libraries were made by 5'RACE template switching that added a universal primer site and unique molecular identifiers. TCR beta-chain repertoires were profiled in sorted CD3+CD56+NKG2C+, CD3+CD56+NKG2C- and CD3+CD56-NKG2C+ T-cell subsets from about 8 donors. Of the eight sequenced donors, seven were found to be HCMV-seropositive and one was found to be HCMV-seronegative. To restrict sorting to alphabetaTCR-expressing T cells, an anti-gammadeltaTCR antibody was added in several experiments. In over five donors, the dominant CD3+CD56+NKG2C+ clonotypes were found to rank among the top 10 CD8+ clonotypes and to make up about 1.0-7.5% of CD8+ T cells. Those dominant clonotypes were again the most abundant among CD3+CD56-NKG2C+ cells in a handful of donors, at about 25-60.1%. Whether the expanded NKG2C-expressing T cell clones were specific for HCMV antigens remained unclear. Randomly selected healthy volunteers, three men and five women, were used as the eight sequenced donors. HCMV serostatus was determined by detecting HCMV-specific IgG in serum with a commercial ELISA kit. Peripheral blood mononuclear cells were isolated from blood by Ficoll density gradient centrifugation. Magnetic immunoseparation with Miltenyi isolation kits was used to isolate CD4+ and CD8+ T cells from PBMC. Priming for cDNA synthesis came from the TCR beta constant segment, and two successive PCR amplification steps followed. The libraries were sequenced on Illumina HiSeq 2000/2500, MiSeq or NextSeq, producing 2 x 150 bp reads. MIGEC handled demultiplexing of the reads and grouping by UMI, while MiTCR was used to assemble and quantify clonotypes. To exclude erroneous sequences, only TCR cDNA sequences supported by at least two reads were retained. The tcR package was used for downstream repertoire analysis, with clonotypes matched between fractions based on CDR3 nucleotide sequence plus V segment. VDJmatch was used to annotate antigen specificity against VDJdb, with one amino acid substitution in CDR3 permitted.

The chain is encoded by TRBV7-2 joined to TRBJ2-5; tentative D gene TRBD2, with 6 bases matching. This TCR derives from a man aged 45 to 65 who received an inactivated influenza vaccine. Donor details come from another sample of the same person, matched by shared clones. Sequences were derived from CD4+ T cells sorted from PBMCs, sampled 11 to 12 days after vaccination. The CDR3 has the sequence CASSYPEGLETQYF. The nucleotides read TGTGCCAGCAGCTACCCGGAGGGCCTGGAGACCCAGTACTTC. Beyond the CDR3, the reference TRBV7-2 and TRBJ2-5 genes provide the residues; the full variable domain reads: GAGVSQSPSNKVTEKGKDVELRCDPISGHTALYWYRQSLGQGLEFLIYFQGNSAPDKSGLPSDRFSAERTGGSVSTLTIQRTQQEDSAVYLCASSYPEGLETQYFGPGTRLLVL.